The rows below give T cell receptor beta chains drawn from one sample of a study of cytomegalovirus exposure and HLA in healthy donors. Clones were read by immunoSEQ multiplex PCR, and TCRdb kept only the in-frame ones, dropping some. Among approximately 220,000 clones listed, 76% were seen once. Sequences were obtained from PBMCs. All receptors come from a man between 18 and 29 years old in good health and CMV-seronegative. Each CDR3 is given with its conserved first and last residue. A D gene is named only where the DNA matches it firmly. The size of a clone is reported for some rows only, either as once, few or many, or as a class for expanded clones.

CDR3: CASSPPGTGEIGEAFF
DNA: TGTGCCAGCAGCCCCCCCGGGACAGGGGAAATTGGTGAAGCTTTCTTT
size: NA
D: TRBD1
J: TRBJ1-1
V: TRBV7-9

CDR3: CASSVGSEQFF
DNA: TGTGCCAGCTCGGTTGGGAGTGAGCAGTTCTTC
size: NA
D: NA
J: TRBJ2-1
V: TRBV2

CDR3: CASSELEENEQFF
DNA: TGTGCCAGCAGTGAACTAGAGGAGAATGAGCAGTTCTTC
size: NA
D: NA
J: TRBJ2-1
V: TRBV6-5

CDR3: CASSFRGTGLSGELFF
DNA: TGTGCCAGCAGCTTTCGCGGGACAGGGTTATCCGGGGAGCTGTTTTTT
size: once
D: TRBD1
J: TRBJ2-2
V: TRBV28

CDR3: CAGRTGVSYEQYF
DNA: TGTGCCGGCAGGACAGGGGTCTCCTACGAGCAGTACTTC
size: NA
D: TRBD1
J: TRBJ2-7
V: TRBV6-1

CDR3: CASRLRTDYNEQFF
DNA: TGTGCCAGCCGGCTTCGCACAGACTACAATGAGCAGTTCTTC
size: NA
D: NA
J: TRBJ2-1
V: TRBV6-5

CDR3: CASSQGPLTGLEQYF
DNA: TGCGCCAGCAGCCAAGGACCTTTGACAGGGCTCGAGCAGTACTTC
size: NA
D: TRBD1
J: TRBJ2-7
V: TRBV4-1

CDR3: CASSLQDRMNTEAFF
DNA: TGTGCCAGCAGTTTACAAGATAGAATGAACACTGAAGCTTTCTTT
size: NA
D: NA
J: TRBJ1-1
V: TRBV27

CDR3: CASRTEGPGGLEQYF
DNA: TGTGCCAGCAGGACAGAGGGGCCAGGGGGCCTCGAGCAGTACTTC
size: NA
D: TRBD1
J: TRBJ2-7
V: TRBV28

CDR3: CAWSVSGSYEQYF
DNA: TGTGCCTGGAGTGTATCGGGGAGCTACGAGCAGTACTTC
size: NA
D: NA
J: TRBJ2-7
V: TRBV30

CDR3: CASSLWGTSGWYNEQFF
DNA: TGTGCCAGCAGCTTATGGGGGACTAGCGGATGGTACAATGAGCAGTTCTTC
size: NA
D: TRBD2
J: TRBJ2-1
V: TRBV7-8

CDR3: CASSLRGEIPNEKLFF
DNA: TGTGCCAGCAGCTTAAGGGGCGAGATTCCCAATGAAAAACTGTTTTTT
size: NA
D: NA
J: TRBJ1-4
V: TRBV7-2

CDR3: CASSPQRDLYEQYF
DNA: TGTGCCAGCAGCCCGCAGCGGGACCTCTACGAGCAGTACTTC
size: once
D: TRBD2
J: TRBJ2-7
V: TRBV7-9

CDR3: CASSQLGLAGDNGETDTQYF
DNA: TGTGCCAGCAGCCAGCTGGGACTAGCGGGAGACAACGGGGAGACAGATACGCAGTATTTT
size: few
D: TRBD2
J: TRBJ2-3
V: TRBV4-2

CDR3: CASHAQLARSPLHF
DNA: TGTGCCTCTCATGCACAGCTCGCGAGATCACCCCTCCACTTT
size: NA
D: NA
J: TRBJ1-6
V: TRBV30

CDR3: CASSEDSNEQYF
DNA: TGTGCCAGCAGTGAAGACAGTAACGAGCAGTACTTC
size: few
D: NA
J: TRBJ2-7
V: TRBV6-1

CDR3: CASSEGTNRYTETQYF
DNA: TGTGCCAGCAGTGAGGGGACTAACAGGTATACAGAGACCCAGTACTTC
size: NA
D: TRBD2
J: TRBJ2-5
V: TRBV6-1

CDR3: CASSRTSGRAMAKNIQYF
DNA: TGCGCCAGCAGCAGGACTAGCGGGAGGGCCATGGCCAAAAACATTCAGTACTTC
size: once
D: TRBD2
J: TRBJ2-4
V: TRBV5-1

CDR3: CASSPLFGQGAAQSSYNEQFF
DNA: NA
size: NA
D: NA
J: TRBJ2-1
V: TRBV21-1

CDR3: CASSLHRGLGLSSYEQYF
DNA: TGCGCCAGCAGCTTGCACAGGGGTCTAGGACTATCCTCCTACGAGCAGTACTTC
size: NA
D: NA
J: TRBJ2-7
V: TRBV5-1

CDR3: CASSKQGAGETQYF
DNA: TGTGCCAGCAGTAAACAGGGGGCCGGAGAGACCCAGTACTTC
size: NA
D: TRBD1
J: TRBJ2-5
V: TRBV28

CDR3: CASSLIIGGRFSEQYF
DNA: TGTGCCAGCAGTTTAATTATCGGGGGTCGATTTTCCGAGCAGTACTTC
size: NA
D: NA
J: TRBJ2-7
V: TRBV27

CDR3: CASSLNGGAGRNEQFF
DNA: TGTGCCAGCAGCTTAAACGGCGGGGCGGGGCGGAATGAGCAGTTCTTC
size: NA
D: NA
J: TRBJ2-1
V: TRBV7-3

CDR3: CASSLGQGYYEQYF
DNA: TGTGCCAGCAGCTTGGGACAGGGATACTACGAGCAGTACTTC
size: NA
D: TRBD1
J: TRBJ2-7
V: TRBV7-9

CDR3: CASRPLDRGYNEQFF
DNA: TGTGCCAGCCGCCCCCTGGACAGGGGCTACAATGAGCAGTTCTTC
size: NA
D: NA
J: TRBJ2-1
V: TRBV21-1

CDR3: CSVRAGGSGELFF
DNA: TGCAGCGTTCGAGCCGGGGGGTCCGGGGAGCTGTTTTTT
size: NA
D: TRBD2
J: TRBJ2-2
V: TRBV29-1

CDR3: CASRLAGALNEQFF
DNA: TGTGCCAGCAGGTTAGCGGGAGCCCTCAATGAGCAGTTCTTC
size: NA
D: TRBD2
J: TRBJ2-1
V: TRBV7-9

CDR3: CASSQDNYPGSSTDTQYF
DNA: TGTGCCAGCAGCCAAGACAACTACCCGGGGTCTAGCACAGATACGCAGTATTTT
size: few
D: NA
J: TRBJ2-3
V: TRBV14